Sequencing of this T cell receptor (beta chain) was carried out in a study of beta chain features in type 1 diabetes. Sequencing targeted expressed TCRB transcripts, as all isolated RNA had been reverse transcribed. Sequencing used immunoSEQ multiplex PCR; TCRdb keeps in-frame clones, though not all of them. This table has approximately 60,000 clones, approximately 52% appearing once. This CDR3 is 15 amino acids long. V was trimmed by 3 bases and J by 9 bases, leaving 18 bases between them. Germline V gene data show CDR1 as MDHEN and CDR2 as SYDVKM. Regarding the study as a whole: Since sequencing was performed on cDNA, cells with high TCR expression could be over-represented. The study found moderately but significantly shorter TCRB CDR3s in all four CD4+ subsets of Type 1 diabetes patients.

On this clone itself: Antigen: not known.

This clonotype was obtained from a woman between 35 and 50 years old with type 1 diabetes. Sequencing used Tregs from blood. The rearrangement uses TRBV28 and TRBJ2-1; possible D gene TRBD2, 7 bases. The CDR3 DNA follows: TGTGCCAGCAGTTTGCGGGGGAGCCAGGGGAGTGAGCAGTTCTTC. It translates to CASSLRGSQGSEQFF.